This T cell receptor beta chain was found in a study of blood T cell repertoires in COVID-19. In the study overall: Acute-phase and convalescent COVID-19 samples originated in the United States, Italy and Spain. T cells, B-cell-depleted T cells, or PBMCs supplied cDNA or gDNA.

The CDR3 length is 14 residues. V was pared by 0 bases and J by 2 bases, with 7 bases between. The germline CDR1 and CDR2 sequences are MGHRA and YSYEKL. Under the authors' procedure: Amplification from reference gene primers served as the basis for estimated nucleated cell counts. TCRdb's copy holds only in-frame clones and misses some; the assay was immunoSEQ multiplex PCR. For V, J and clone size, that table is used; D and trimming come from the DNA. This table holds 21,000 or so clones, roughly 91% found once. V and J are TRBV4-1 and TRBJ1-1; possible D gene TRBD1, 5 bases. This sequence originates from a man between 65 and 79 years old with active COVID-19. The sample comprised peripheral blood. CDR3 sequence: CASSQETANTEAFF. CDR3 DNA sequence: TGCGCCAGCAGCCAAGAGACAGCTAACACTGAAGCTTTCTTT.